This TCR beta chain was retrieved from a study of T cell repertoires in cytomegalovirus infection. Study background: Public TCR beta signature analysis indicated the presence of both CMV infection and matching HLA type. Whole-study results and caveats: Cumulative frequency (of public TCR beta family members) identified carriers of CMV plus the relevant HLA. In two of eight donors, the top clonotype was HLA-C-restricted CMV-specific.

V trimming: 5 bases; J trimming: 14 bases; junction bases outside the gene matches: 21. The CDR3 loop spans 17 amino acids. CDR1 and CDR2 from the germline V gene are SGHTA and FQGNSA. TCRdb redid the calling of the reads with MiXCR, one entry per CDR3 protein. The sample consists of approximately 76,000 distinct CDR3 sequences, roughly 3.7% of them appearing once. This clonotype is deemed medium-sized (0.01 to 0.1%). Its antigen remains unknown. Source material: PBMCs. The clonotype comes from a human donor in good health (CMV status not recorded). Some clones in this sample may be carry-over from other donors' samples. The rearrangement uses TRBV7-2 and TRBJ1-6; 7 nucleotides align to TRBD1. CDR3 bases: TGTGCCAGCAGCGCTCGGCTGGGACAGCAGCACCGTGGGGCCCTCCACTTT. This gives the protein CASSARLGQQHRGALHF.